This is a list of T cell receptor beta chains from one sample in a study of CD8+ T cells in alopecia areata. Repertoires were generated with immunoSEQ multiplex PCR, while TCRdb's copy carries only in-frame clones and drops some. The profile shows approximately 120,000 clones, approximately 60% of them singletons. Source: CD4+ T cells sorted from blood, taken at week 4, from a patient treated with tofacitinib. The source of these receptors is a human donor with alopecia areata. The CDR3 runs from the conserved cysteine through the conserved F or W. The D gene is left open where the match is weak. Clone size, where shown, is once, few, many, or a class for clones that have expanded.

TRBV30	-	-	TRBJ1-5	CAWTRGGNNQPQHF	TGTGCCTGGACGCGTGGAGGTAACAATCAGCCCCAGCATTTT
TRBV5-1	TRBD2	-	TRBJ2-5	CASSPGTSQETQYF	TGCGCCAGCAGCCCGGGGACTAGTCAAGAGACCCAGTACTTC
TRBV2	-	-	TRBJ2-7	CASSENGPYEQYF	TGTGCCAGCAGTGAGAACGGACCCTACGAGCAGTACTTC
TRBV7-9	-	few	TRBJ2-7	CASSLAVYEQYF	TGTGCCAGCAGCTTAGCCGTTTACGAGCAGTACTTC
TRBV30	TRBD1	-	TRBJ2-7	CAWSLRDSAGEQYF	TGTGCCTGGTCTCTCAGGGACAGCGCGGGCGAGCAGTACTTC
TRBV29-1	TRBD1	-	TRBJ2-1	CSVNRGSYNEQFF	TGCAGCGTCAACAGGGGTTCCTACAATGAGCAGTTCTTC
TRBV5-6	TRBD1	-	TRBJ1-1	CASSLQGVTEAFF	TGTGCCAGCAGCTTACAGGGGGTCACTGAAGCTTTCTTT
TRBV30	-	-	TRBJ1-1	CAWSVGARNTEAFF	TGTGCCTGGAGTGTGGGGGCTCGGAACACTGAAGCTTTCTTT
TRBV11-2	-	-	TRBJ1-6	CASSPRDNNSPLHF	TGTGCCAGCAGCCCCAGGGACAACAATTCACCCCTCCACTTT
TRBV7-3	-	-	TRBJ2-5	CASIRDQETQYF	TGTGCCAGCATAAGGGACCAAGAGACCCAGTACTTC
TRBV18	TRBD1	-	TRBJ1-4	CASSPETGGNEKLFF	TGTGCCAGCTCACCGGAGACAGGGGGGAATGAAAAACTGTTTTTT
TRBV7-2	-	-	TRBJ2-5	CASSLGPRVETQYF	TGTGCCAGCAGCTTAGGACCACGGGTGGAGACCCAGTACTTC
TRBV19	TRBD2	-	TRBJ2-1	CASSPGTSENEQFF	TGTGCCAGTAGTCCAGGGACTAGTGAAAATGAGCAGTTCTTC
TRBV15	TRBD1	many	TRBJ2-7	CATSRGGSGGSYEQYF	TGTGCCACCAGCAGAGGAGGCTCAGGGGGCTCCTACGAGCAGTACTTC
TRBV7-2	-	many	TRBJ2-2	CASSDKNTGELFF	TGTGCCAGCAGCGACAAGAACACCGGGGAGCTGTTTTTT
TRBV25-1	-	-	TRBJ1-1	CASSDDRSNTEAFF	TGTGCCAGCAGTGATGACAGGAGCAACACTGAAGCTTTCTTT
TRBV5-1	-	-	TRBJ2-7	CASSLDDMYGEQYF	TGCGCCAGCAGCTTGGACGACATGTACGGCGAGCAGTACTTC
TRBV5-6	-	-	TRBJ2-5	CASSHRSQGETQYF	TGTGCCAGCAGTCACAGGTCCCAAGGGGAGACCCAGTACTTC
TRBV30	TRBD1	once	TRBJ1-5	CAWQDRVGAIRPQHF	TGTGCCTGGCAGGACAGGGTGGGGGCAATCAGGCCCCAGCATTTT
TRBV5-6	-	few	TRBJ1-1	CASSWGLVGSTEAFF	TGTGCCAGCAGCTGGGGGCTGGTAGGCTCCACTGAAGCTTTCTTT
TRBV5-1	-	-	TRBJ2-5	CASSLGHPGAETQYF	TGCGCCAGCAGCTTGGGACACCCAGGGGCAGAGACCCAGTACTTC
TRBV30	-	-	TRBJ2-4	CAWSVQVGGSLAKNIQYF	TGTGCCTGGAGTGTACAGGTGGGAGGTTCCCTAGCCAAAAACATTCAGTACTTC
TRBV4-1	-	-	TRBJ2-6	CASSQDTVGVGANVLTF	TGCGCCAGCAGCCAAGATACCGTGGGAGTTGGGGCCAACGTCCTGACTTTC
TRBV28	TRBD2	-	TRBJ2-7	CASSPTSGRTLYEQYF	TGTGCCAGCAGTCCAACTAGCGGGAGAACTCTGTACGAGCAGTACTTC
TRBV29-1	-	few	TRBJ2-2	CSVEDPGGELFF	TGCAGCGTTGAAGACCCAGGCGGGGAGCTGTTTTTT
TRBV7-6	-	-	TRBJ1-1	CASRPSTPNTEAFF	TGTGCCAGCAGACCCTCAACCCCGAACACTGAAGCTTTCTTT
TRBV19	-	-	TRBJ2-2	CASSIARNTGELFF	TGTGCCAGTAGTATAGCCCGGAACACCGGGGAGCTGTTTTTT
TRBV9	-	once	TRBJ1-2	CASSVEGHGYTF	TGTGCCAGCAGCGTAGAAGGCCATGGCTACACCTTC
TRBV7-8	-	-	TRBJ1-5	CASSLEEQEYNQPQHF	TGTGCCAGCAGCTTAGAAGAACAGGAATATAATCAGCCCCAGCATTTT
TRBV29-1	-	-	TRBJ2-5	CSVEGWGSRETQYF	TGCAGCGTTGAAGGTTGGGGGAGCAGGGAGACCCAGTACTTC
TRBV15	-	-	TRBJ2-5	CATSRDMGRLETQYF	TGTGCCACCAGCAGAGATATGGGTAGATTGGAGACCCAGTACTTC
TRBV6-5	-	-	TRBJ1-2	CASSYSARGERGYTF	TGTGCCAGCAGTTACTCCGCTAGGGGAGAGAGGGGCTACACCTTC
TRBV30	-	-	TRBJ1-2	CAWSPDNWGTYTF	TGTGCCTGGAGCCCAGACAACTGGGGAACCTACACCTTC
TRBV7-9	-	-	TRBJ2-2	CASSLGAGASLLTGELFF	TGTGCCAGCAGCTTAGGTGCCGGAGCGAGCCTCCTCACCGGGGAGCTGTTTTTT
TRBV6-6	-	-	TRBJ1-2	CASSFNPYGYTF	TGTGCCAGCAGTTTTAACCCTTATGGCTACACCTTC
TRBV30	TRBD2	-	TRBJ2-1	CARREGGPRNEQFF	TGTGCCCGACGTGAGGGAGGGCCTCGCAATGAGCAGTTCTTC
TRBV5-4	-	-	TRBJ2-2	CASSLGGGRTGELFF	TGTGCCAGCAGCTTAGGTGGAGGTCGTACCGGGGAGCTGTTTTTT
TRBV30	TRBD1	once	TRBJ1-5	CAWSQQGGSNQPQHF	TGTGCCTGGAGTCAACAGGGGGGAAGCAATCAGCCCCAGCATTTT
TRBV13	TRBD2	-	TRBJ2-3	CASSLGLGTSGATDTQYF	TGTGCCAGCAGCTTAGGCCTCGGGACTAGCGGGGCTACAGATACGCAGTATTTT
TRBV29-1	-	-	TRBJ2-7	CSVAEEGKQYF	TGCAGCGTTGCCGAGGAGGGCAAGCAGTACTTC
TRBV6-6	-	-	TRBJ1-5	CASEQNSNQPQHF	TGTGCCAGCGAACAGAATAGCAATCAGCCCCAGCATTTT
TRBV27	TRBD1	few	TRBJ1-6	CASSLDRDWTEDSPLHF	TGTGCCAGCAGTCTAGACAGGGATTGGACGGAGGATTCACCCCTCCACTTT
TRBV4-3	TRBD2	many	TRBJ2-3	CASSQDLERGNRYF	TGCGCCAGCAGCCAAGATTTGGAGCGGGGCAACAGGTATTTT
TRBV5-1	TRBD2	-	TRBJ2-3	CASSSGLAGGPSTDTQYF	TGCGCCAGCAGCTCCGGACTAGCGGGCGGTCCTAGCACAGATACGCAGTATTTT
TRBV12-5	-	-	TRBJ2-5	CASGLVVGRETQYF	TGTGCTAGTGGTTTGGTAGTAGGAAGAGAGACCCAGTACTTC
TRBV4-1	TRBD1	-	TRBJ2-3	CASSPQGNTDTQYF	TGCGCCAGCAGCCCACAGGGGAATACAGATACGCAGTATTTT
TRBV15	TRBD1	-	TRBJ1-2	CATGRDRGQGALNYGYTF	TGTGCCACCGGCAGAGATCGGGGACAGGGGGCGCTTAACTATGGCTACACCTTC
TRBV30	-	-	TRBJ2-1	CAWAPTGDYYNEQFF	TGTGCCTGGGCCCCGACAGGTGACTACTACAATGAGCAGTTCTTC
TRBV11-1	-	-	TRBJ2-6	CASSLTFSGANVLTF	TGTGCCAGCAGCTTGACTTTTTCTGGGGCCAACGTCCTGACTTTC
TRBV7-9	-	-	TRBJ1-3	CASSLYGSSGNTIYF	TGTGCCAGCAGCTTATACGGGAGCTCTGGAAACACCATATATTTT
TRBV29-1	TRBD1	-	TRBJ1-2	CSASQGGSYGYTF	TGCAGCGCCTCACAGGGGGGGAGCTATGGCTACACCTTC
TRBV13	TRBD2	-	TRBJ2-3	CASSPPSGGSTDTQYF	TGTGCCAGCAGCCCCCCGAGCGGGGGTAGCACAGATACGCAGTATTTT
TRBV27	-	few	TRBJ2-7	CASRARASDEQYF	TGTGCCAGCAGGGCTAGGGCTAGCGACGAGCAGTACTTC
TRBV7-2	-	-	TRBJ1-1	CASSLFAIGQNTEAFF	TGTGCCAGCAGCTTATTCGCGATCGGCCAGAACACTGAAGCTTTCTTT